This T cell receptor (beta chain) was profiled in a study of blood T cells in healthy people across ages. Study-level points and caveats: For the donors, CMV status was unknown and possibly confounded expanded clonotype changes. With age, beta diversity per million T cells declined roughly linearly, significantly by 30 to 40. It was found that TCR beta diversity correlated strongly with the percentage of naive T cells. Fewer expanded clones and more diversity marked long-lived versus aged donors.

The CDR3 is 13 amino acids. Germline assignment: CDR1 SGHRS and CDR2 YFSETQ. The ends were cut back, 0 bases at V and 8 bases at J, with 11 bases in the middle. In the case of this clonotype: Its target is unknown.

Primers used in a second PCR of roughly 6 to 11 cycles were a sample-barcoded 5' primer and a J-beta primer mix. TCRdb passed the 5' RACE reads through MiXCR, listing each CDR3 protein once. Of 1.5 million to 2 million distinct CDR3 sequences in the sample, 34% were seen once. The sequence came from a woman aged 30 to 39 in good health. The chain is built from TRBV5-1 and TRBJ1-2; the D gene is possibly TRBD1 (5 bases). The sequencing sample was made of blood. The CDR3 DNA is TGCGCCAGCAGCTTGGTAAAAGGGACCGGCTACACCTTC. Amino acid sequence: CASSLVKGTGYTF.